This T cell receptor beta chain stems from a study of cytomegalovirus exposure and HLA in healthy donors. There are a few counts of this clone. Its specificity is unknown. Primers included in the PCR were 60 Vbeta and 13 Jbeta primers. The data were produced by immunoSEQ multiplex PCR, yet TCRdb's version contains in-frame clones alone and is incomplete. Found here are about 120,000 clones, about 75% of them singletons; the top ten hold around 30%. This CDR3 comprises 17 residues. Germline V gives CDR1 GTSNPN, CDR2 SVGIG (reference sequence). V gave up 1 base and J gave up 4 bases; unmatched junction bases: 10. Overall study results and limits: The majority of TCR sequences were rare, yet some public TCRs appeared in many donors. Associated with cytomegalovirus, according to the listing, were about 160 TCR beta chains. A later analysis reportedly identified an Asian-associated ancestry cluster as carrying fewer N-insertions than the approximately 730-donor mean.

The chain combines TRBV30 with TRBJ2-1; TRBD2 agrees at 10 bases. The source is a man in his sixties in good health and CMV-seropositive. Material: PBMCs. The CDR3 region is CAWSAGGSGGVYNEQFF. The CDR3 DNA reads TGTGCCTGGAGTGCCGGAGGGAGCGGGGGGGTGTACAATGAGCAGTTCTTC. The full variable domain, completed using reference TRBV30 and TRBJ2-1, is SQTIHQWPATLVQPVGSPLSLECTVEGTSNPNLYWYRQAAGRGLQLLFYSVGIGQISSEVPQNLSASRPQDRQFILSSKKLLLSDSGFYLCAWSAGGSGGVYNEQFFGPGTRLTVL.